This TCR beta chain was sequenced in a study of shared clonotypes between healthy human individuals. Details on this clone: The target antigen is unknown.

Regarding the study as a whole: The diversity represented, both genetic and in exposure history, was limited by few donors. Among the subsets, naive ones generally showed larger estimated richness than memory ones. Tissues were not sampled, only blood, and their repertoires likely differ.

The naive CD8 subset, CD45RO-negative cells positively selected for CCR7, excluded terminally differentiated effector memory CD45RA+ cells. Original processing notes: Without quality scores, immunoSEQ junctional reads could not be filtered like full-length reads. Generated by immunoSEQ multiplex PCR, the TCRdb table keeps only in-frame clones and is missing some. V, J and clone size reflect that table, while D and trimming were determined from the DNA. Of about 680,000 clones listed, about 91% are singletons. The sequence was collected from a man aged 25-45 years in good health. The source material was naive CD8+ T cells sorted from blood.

In DNA form, the CDR3 reads TGCGCCAGCACGGACAGGGGCTCCTACGAGCAGTACTTC. Its translation: CASTDRGSYEQYF. The chain uses TRBV10-2 and TRBJ2-7, with TRBD1 matching over 9 bases. The CDR3 contains 13 residues. J lost 0 bases, V lost 7 bases, and 1 base had no gene match. CDR1 WSHSY and CDR2 SAAADI come from the germline V gene.